This is a list of T cell receptor beta chains from one sample in a study of OX40 agonist ivuxolimab in advanced cancers. Repertoires were generated with immunoSEQ multiplex PCR, while TCRdb's copy carries only in-frame clones and drops some. The repertoire holds 45,000 to 60,000 clones, with approximately 85% as singletons. This material consisted of CD4+ or CD8+ T cells sorted from blood, taken in a trial of the OX40 agonist ivuxolimab. Receptors were obtained from an adult with an advanced solid tumor such as melanoma, head and neck, liver or kidney cancer. CDR3s include the opening cysteine and the closing phenylalanine or tryptophan.

>TRBV28
CASSPGGLGYTF
>TRBV29-1
CSVITQGRLYEQYF
>TRBV4-3
CASSRLPKVTGRRSYNSPLHF
>TRBV11-2
CASSPTILGEQFF
>TRBV11-2
CASSNPSRRGGYTF
>TRBV11-2
CASSLQGSFNTDTQYF
>TRBV7-9
CASSERGAGPTEAFF
>TRBV14
CASSLPNGNTIYF
>TRBV18
CASSPRGSVSADTQYF
>TRBV19
CASSPVAVLAKNIQYF
>TRBV14
CASSQADRAGTEAFF
>TRBV7-2
CASSLWTSGTNEQFF
>TRBV6-1
CAGARRGGETQYF
>TRBV21-1
CASSTHTDVGYTF
>TRBV19
CASTPEDRHYEQYF
>TRBV4-2
CASSQAPGGPDGYTF
>TRBV4-1
CASSQWGQGIRTDTQYF
>TRBV18
CASSPPENTIYF
>TRBV18
CASSPVSGRDEQFF
>TRBV30
CAWSRNRGSSGNTIYF
>TRBV6-5
CASSYQDRDYEQYF
>TRBV11-3
CASSLDSSSYNEQFF
>TRBV4-2
CASSQDIPTGGRGNTIYF